This T cell receptor (beta chain) is from a study of a mutant IDH1 vaccine in newly diagnosed glioma. Study background: There were approximately 60% males and 37.5% females among treated patients, whose mean age was approximately 44 years. Patients' prior therapy spanned radiotherapy, temozolomide, or both; most underwent both. Study-level findings and limits: Detectable vaccine-induced immune responses arose in roughly 93% of patients.

Germline V lookup: CDR1 SGHDT, CDR2 YYEEEE. V dropped 4 bases and J dropped 7; count of bases not matched to a gene: 15. This CDR3 has 17 amino acids. The protocol was immunoSEQ multiplex PCR, while the TCRdb copy is restricted to in-frame clones and leaves out a portion. This repertoire shows some 67,000 clones, 65% to 85% found once; its top ten account for approximately 4.5%. Worth noting for this clone: The antigen is unknown.

Time point here: baseline, week 1 (first vaccination visit). The treatment denotes: pre-vaccination baseline after standard-of-care therapy. The sequence derives from a woman under 30 with glioma. Some clones in this sample may be carry-over from other donors' samples. Sequencing was performed on peripheral blood mononuclear cells (PBMCs), taken from a glioma patient treated with radiotherapy, temozolomide or both. The chain uses TRBV5-6 and TRBJ2-7; 12 nucleotides agree with TRBD2. The CDR3 loop reads CASSLPGEGLAGGEQYF. In nucleotides, the CDR3 is TGTGCCAGCAGCCTCCCGGGGGAGGGACTAGCGGGCGGAGAGCAGTACTTC.